A selection of T cell receptor beta chains follows, all from one sample in a study of CD8+ T cells in alopecia areata. This table comes from immunoSEQ multiplex PCR, and its TCRdb copy is limited to in-frame clones, with some not included. The sample carries some 160,000 clones, 65% recorded once. The input for sequencing was CD4+ T cells sorted from blood, taken at week 4, from a patient treated with tofacitinib. Source of these receptors: a human donor with alopecia areata. CDR3s include the opening cysteine and the closing phenylalanine or tryptophan. The D gene is left open where the match is weak. Part of the rows lack a size; the others show once, few, many or a class for expanded clones.

TGTGCCAGCAGCTGGACTAGCGGCACAGATACGCAGTATTTT CASSWTSGTDTQYF TRBD2 TRBJ2-3 . TRBV13
TGTGCCATCAGCCAGGGATCTCAGCCCCAGCATTTT CAISQGSQPQHF . TRBJ1-5 . TRBV10-3
TGTGCCTGGAGTGGATCTTCCGGGACAGGGTCTAACTATGGCTACACCTTC CAWSGSSGTGSNYGYTF TRBD1 TRBJ1-2 few TRBV30
TGTGCCTGGATGATTGGACTGCCGGGAAGGACTGAAGCTTTCTTT CAWMIGLPGRTEAFF . TRBJ1-1 . TRBV30
TGTGCCAGCAGTGACTCAACCGGGACAGGGAATTCACCCCTCCACTTT CASSDSTGTGNSPLHF TRBD1 TRBJ1-6 . TRBV2
TGTGCCTGGAGTGGTCAAAACACCATATATTTT CAWSGQNTIYF . TRBJ1-3 . TRBV30
TGTGCCAGCAGCCTGAAGCCCCTTGGGAGCACTGAAGCTTTCTTT CASSLKPLGSTEAFF . TRBJ1-1 . TRBV5-4
TGTGCCAGCAGTGAGGGAGACAGGGTCAGTGAGCAGTTCTTC CASSEGDRVSEQFF TRBD1 TRBJ2-1 . TRBV2
TGCGCCAGCAGCTTGGGGACAGGCAGCGAGCAGTACTTC CASSLGTGSEQYF TRBD1 TRBJ2-7 . TRBV5-1
TGTGCCACCAGCAGCGGACAGGGCTTTAATGAAAAACTGTTTTTT CATSSGQGFNEKLFF TRBD1 TRBJ1-4 few TRBV15
TGTGCCAGCAGCTCCTGGACAGGGATTCAGCCCCAGCATTTT CASSSWTGIQPQHF TRBD1 TRBJ1-5 . TRBV7-3
TGCGCCAGCACCGGGAGAGGAGCAGATACGCAGTATTTT CASTGRGADTQYF . TRBJ2-3 . TRBV4-1
TGCAGCGTTGCCAGGACAGCTTACTCCTACGAGCAGTACTTC CSVARTAYSYEQYF . TRBJ2-7 few TRBV29-1
TGTGCCAGCAGCGAGCCTTCGACAGGAGACAATGAGCAGTTCTTC CASSEPSTGDNEQFF . TRBJ2-1 . TRBV9
TGCAGCGTGGGGACAGCGGGGGGTACTGAAGCTTTCTTT CSVGTAGGTEAFF TRBD1 TRBJ1-1 . TRBV29-1
TGTGCCTCCCTTCGCCCATCCCTACCTTACGAGCAGTACTTC CASLRPSLPYEQYF . TRBJ2-7 few TRBV21-1
TGTGCCAGCAGCTCGCTTGGACAGGGCGAAGGAAACACCATATATTTT CASSSLGQGEGNTIYF . TRBJ1-3 . TRBV21-1
TGTGCCAGCAGTGGTCACCTCAGTCTCGGCTACACCTTC CASSGHLSLGYTF . TRBJ1-2 . TRBV25-1
TGCGCCAGCAGCTTGGATAGCCTGAACACTGAAGCTTTCTTT CASSLDSLNTEAFF . TRBJ1-1 . TRBV5-1
TGTGCCAGTAGTCCCAGGACAGGGGGCTACAATGAGCAGTTCTTC CASSPRTGGYNEQFF TRBD1 TRBJ2-1 many TRBV19
TGCAGCGCTAAACACGGATCTGGGGCCAACGTCCTGACTTTC CSAKHGSGANVLTF . TRBJ2-6 . TRBV29-1
TGCGCCAGCAGCCCGGACAGATCCTACGAGCAGTACTTC CASSPDRSYEQYF . TRBJ2-7 . TRBV5-1
TGCAGCGTTCGGACAGGGGGTGGAGAGACCCAGTACTTC CSVRTGGGETQYF TRBD1 TRBJ2-5 . TRBV29-1
TGTGCCAGCAGTTTGGGCCGCAGCAGGGAGACCCAGTACTTC CASSLGRSRETQYF . TRBJ2-5 . TRBV27
TGTGCCAGCAGCCGCGACAGTGAAGCTTTCTTT CASSRDSEAFF . TRBJ1-1 . TRBV5-5
TGCAGCGTTGAGGCAGGGGGTGAGACCCAGTACTTC CSVEAGGETQYF TRBD1 TRBJ2-5 . TRBV29-1
TGTGCCAGCAGCGTAGGCTCTAGCGTCCCAGATACGCAGTATTTT CASSVGSSVPDTQYF . TRBJ2-3 . TRBV9
TGCAGCTCAGGACAGGGGAAGCAGACCCAGTACTTC CSSGQGKQTQYF TRBD1 TRBJ2-5 . TRBV29-1
TGTGCCTGGAGTGTACTCGGACAGGGAGGTCAGCCCCAGCATTTT CAWSVLGQGGQPQHF TRBD1 TRBJ1-5 . TRBV30
TGTGCCAGTAGTAAGGGACTTTTCACCGGGGAGCTGTTTTTT CASSKGLFTGELFF . TRBJ2-2 few TRBV19
TGTGCCTGGGGGGCAGGGGCTGGGGCCAACGTCCTGACTTTC CAWGAGAGANVLTF . TRBJ2-6 . TRBV30
TGCAGCACTGATTCAACCGGGACAGGGGAAATAGATACGCAGTATTTT CSTDSTGTGEIDTQYF TRBD1 TRBJ2-3 few TRBV29-1
TGTGCGACGTTTGGGGCTAGCACAGATACGCAGTATTTT CATFGASTDTQYF . TRBJ2-3 few TRBV10-3
TGTGCCATCAGTGAGTCGACAGGTCGTGTGGCCGGGGAGCTGTTTTTT CAISESTGRVAGELFF . TRBJ2-2 few TRBV10-3
TGTGCCAGCCTTCAGGGATCCCATGGCTACACCTTC CASLQGSHGYTF . TRBJ1-2 . TRBV2
TGTGCCAGCAGTGAAGCGGGGGGGAACACCGGGGAGCTGTTTTTT CASSEAGGNTGELFF TRBD2 TRBJ2-2 . TRBV25-1
TGTGCCAGCACTCCATATGCGGACAGGCCTGAGCAGTTCTTC CASTPYADRPEQFF . TRBJ2-1 few TRBV21-1
TGTGCCAGCTCCTACGGACAGGGGCCGGAGCCCCAGCATTTT CASSYGQGPEPQHF TRBD1 TRBJ1-5 . TRBV18
TGCGCCAGCAGCTTGGCCGGGTCGCCAGCGGGGTCTTCCAATGAGCAGTTCTTC CASSLAGSPAGSSNEQFF TRBD2 TRBJ2-1 . TRBV5-1
TGTGCCAGCAGTTACCGACTCCGGACAGAGAGCTATGGCTACACCTTC CASSYRLRTESYGYTF . TRBJ1-2 . TRBV7-8
TGTGCCAGCAGCTTGAGGACTAGCGATCCGAACACCGGGGAGCTGTTTTTT CASSLRTSDPNTGELFF TRBD2 TRBJ2-2 few TRBV5-6
TGCAGCGTTACGGGAGGAGTCAAGCGACAAGAGACCCAGTACTTC CSVTGGVKRQETQYF TRBD2 TRBJ2-5 . TRBV29-1
TGCGCCAGCAGCCAAGATACCCGGACAGGGGAATTATGGGGCTACACCTTC CASSQDTRTGELWGYTF TRBD1 TRBJ1-2 . TRBV4-1
TGCAGCGTTGAAGTGCTTGGGCAGGGGCTATACGAGCAGTACTTC CSVEVLGQGLYEQYF . TRBJ2-7 . TRBV29-1
TGTGCCATCAGGAGACAGGGGGTCTACGAGCAGTACTTC CAIRRQGVYEQYF TRBD1 TRBJ2-7 . TRBV10-3
TGTGCCAGCAGCTTAGATCCGTCCAGGGCAGAGACCCAGTACTTC CASSLDPSRAETQYF . TRBJ2-5 . TRBV11-2
TGTGCCAGCAGCCCGACAGGGACCGGCTATGGCTACACCTTC CASSPTGTGYGYTF TRBD1 TRBJ1-2 . TRBV7-9
TGTGCCACCAGCAGTGGGAGTTCCGGCTACACCTTC CATSSGSSGYTF . TRBJ1-2 . TRBV15
TGTGCCTGGAGTACACGACAGGCTTTATCCTCCTATGGCTACACCTTC CAWSTRQALSSYGYTF . TRBJ1-2 . TRBV30
TGTGCCAGCAGCTTGCCGACGGGGGGCACTGAAGCTTTCTTT CASSLPTGGTEAFF . TRBJ1-1 . TRBV5-4
TGCAGCGTAACAACGGGGTGGTACGAGCAGTACTTC CSVTTGWYEQYF . TRBJ2-7 . TRBV29-1
TGTGCCAGCAGTGAAGAGGGACAGGGGGCCAATGAGCAGTTCTTC CASSEEGQGANEQFF TRBD1 TRBJ2-1 . TRBV2
TGTGCCAGCAGTGGGGCTGGGAACACCGGGGAGCTGTTTTTT CASSGAGNTGELFF . TRBJ2-2 few TRBV25-1
TGTGCCAGCTCAGCTGACGGCATTGGCTACACCTTC CASSADGIGYTF . TRBJ1-2 few TRBV2
TGTGCCAGCTCTCCTTACTTCGGGCTAGGGACAGGGGGAAACACTGAAGCTTTCTTT CASSPYFGLGTGGNTEAFF TRBD1 TRBJ1-1 . TRBV18